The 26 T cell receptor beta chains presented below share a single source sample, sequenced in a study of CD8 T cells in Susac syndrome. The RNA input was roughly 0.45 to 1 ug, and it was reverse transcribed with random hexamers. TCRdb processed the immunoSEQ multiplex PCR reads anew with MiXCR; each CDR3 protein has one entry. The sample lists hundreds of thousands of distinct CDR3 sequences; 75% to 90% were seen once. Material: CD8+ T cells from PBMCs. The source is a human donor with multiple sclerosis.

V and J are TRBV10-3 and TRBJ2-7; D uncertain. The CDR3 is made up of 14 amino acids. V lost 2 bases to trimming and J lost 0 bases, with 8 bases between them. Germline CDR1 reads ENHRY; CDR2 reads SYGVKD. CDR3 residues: CAISETPSSYEQYF. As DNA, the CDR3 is TGTGCCATCAGTGAGACACCTAGCTCCTACGAGCAGTACTTC.

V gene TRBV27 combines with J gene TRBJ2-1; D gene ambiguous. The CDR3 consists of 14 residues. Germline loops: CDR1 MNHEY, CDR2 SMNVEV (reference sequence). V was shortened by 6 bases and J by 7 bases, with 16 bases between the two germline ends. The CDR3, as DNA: TGTGCCAGCAGCTACCGGACGGTGGGGAATGAGCAGTTCTTC. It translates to CASSYRTVGNEQFF.

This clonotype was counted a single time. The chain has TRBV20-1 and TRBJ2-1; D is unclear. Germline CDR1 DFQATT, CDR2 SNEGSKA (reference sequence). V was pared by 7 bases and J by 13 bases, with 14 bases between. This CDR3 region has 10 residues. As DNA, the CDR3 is TGCAGTGTTCACAACCCCGGACAGTTCTTC. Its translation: CSVHNPGQFF.

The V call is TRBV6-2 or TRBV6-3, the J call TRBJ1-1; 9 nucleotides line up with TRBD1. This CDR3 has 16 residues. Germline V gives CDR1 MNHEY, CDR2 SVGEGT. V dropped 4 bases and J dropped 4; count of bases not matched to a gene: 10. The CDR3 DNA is TGTGCCAGCAGTTCCCGGGACAGGGTACGGGGCACTGAAGCTTTCTTT. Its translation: CASSSRDRVRGTEAFF.

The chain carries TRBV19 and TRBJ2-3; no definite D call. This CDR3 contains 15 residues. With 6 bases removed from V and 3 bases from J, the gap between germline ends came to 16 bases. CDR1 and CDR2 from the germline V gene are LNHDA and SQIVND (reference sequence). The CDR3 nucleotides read TGTGCCAGTAGCAACGGACGCTCCCCTACAGATACGCAGTATTTT. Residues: CASSNGRSPTDTQYF.

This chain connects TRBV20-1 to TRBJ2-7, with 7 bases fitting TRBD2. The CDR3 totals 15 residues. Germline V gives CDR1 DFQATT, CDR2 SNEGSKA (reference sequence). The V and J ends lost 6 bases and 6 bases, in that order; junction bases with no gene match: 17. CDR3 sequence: CSASRAGSGEREQYF. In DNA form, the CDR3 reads TGCAGTGCCTCGAGGGCCGGGAGCGGGGAACGCGAGCAGTACTTC.

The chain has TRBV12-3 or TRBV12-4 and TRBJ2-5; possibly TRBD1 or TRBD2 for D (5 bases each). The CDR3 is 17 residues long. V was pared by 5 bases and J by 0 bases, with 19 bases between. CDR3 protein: CASSPNPGTRDQETQYF. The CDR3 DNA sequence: TGTGCCAGCAGTCCCAACCCCGGGACCAGGGACCAAGAGACCCAGTACTTC.

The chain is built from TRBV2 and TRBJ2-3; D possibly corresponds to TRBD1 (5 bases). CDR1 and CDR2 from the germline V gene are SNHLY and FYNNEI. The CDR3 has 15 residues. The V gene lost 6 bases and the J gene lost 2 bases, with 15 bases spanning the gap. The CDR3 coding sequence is TGTGCCAGCAGCTCGGACATCAAAAACACAGATACGCAGTATTTT. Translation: CASSSDIKNTDTQYF.

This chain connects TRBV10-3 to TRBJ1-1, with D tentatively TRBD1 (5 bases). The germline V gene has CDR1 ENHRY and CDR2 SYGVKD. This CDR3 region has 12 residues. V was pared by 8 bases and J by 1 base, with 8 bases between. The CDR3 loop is CAIGAGNTEAFF. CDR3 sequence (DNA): TGTGCCATCGGGGCGGGGAACACTGAAGCTTTCTTT.

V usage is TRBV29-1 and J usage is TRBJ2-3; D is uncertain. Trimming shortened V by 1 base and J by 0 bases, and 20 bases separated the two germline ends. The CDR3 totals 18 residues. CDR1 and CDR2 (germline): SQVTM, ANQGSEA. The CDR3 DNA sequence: TGCAGCGTTGAAGGGGTCAGCGCTCACCCCTCAAGCACAGATACGCAGTATTTT. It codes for CSVEGVSAHPSSTDTQYF.

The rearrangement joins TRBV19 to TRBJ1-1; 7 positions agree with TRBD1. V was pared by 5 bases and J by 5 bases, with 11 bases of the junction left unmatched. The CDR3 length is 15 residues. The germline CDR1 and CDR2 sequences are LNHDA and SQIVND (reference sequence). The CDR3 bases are TGTGCCAGTAGTGTCCTGACAGGGCCCATGACTGAAGCTTTCTTT. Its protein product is CASSVLTGPMTEAFF. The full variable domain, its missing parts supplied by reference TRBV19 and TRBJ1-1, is DGGITQSPKYLFRKEGQNVTLSCEQNLNHDAMYWYRQDPGQGLRLIYYSQIVNDFQKGDIAEGYSVSREKKESFPLTVTSAQKNPTAFYLCASSVLTGPMTEAFFGQGTRLTVV.

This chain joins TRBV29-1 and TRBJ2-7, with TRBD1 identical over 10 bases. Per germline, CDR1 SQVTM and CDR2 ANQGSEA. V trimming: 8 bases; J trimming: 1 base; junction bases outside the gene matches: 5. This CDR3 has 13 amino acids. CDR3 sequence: CSTRDRGSYEQYF. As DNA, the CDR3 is TGCAGCACTAGGGACAGGGGATCCTACGAGCAGTACTTC.

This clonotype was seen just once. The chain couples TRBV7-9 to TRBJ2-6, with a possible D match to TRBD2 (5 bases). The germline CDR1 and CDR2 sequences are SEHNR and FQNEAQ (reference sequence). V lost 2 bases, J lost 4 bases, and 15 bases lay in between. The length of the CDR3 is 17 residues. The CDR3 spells CASSLSPGRAGANVLTF. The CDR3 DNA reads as TGTGCCAGCAGCTTATCTCCGGGAAGAGCGGGGGCCAACGTCCTGACTTTC.

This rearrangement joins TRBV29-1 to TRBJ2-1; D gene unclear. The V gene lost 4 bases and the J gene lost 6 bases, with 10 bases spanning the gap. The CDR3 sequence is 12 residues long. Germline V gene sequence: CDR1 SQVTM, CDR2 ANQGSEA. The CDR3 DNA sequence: TGCAGCGTTGTTCTCTGGTCCAATGAGCAGTTCTTC. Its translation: CSVVLWSNEQFF.

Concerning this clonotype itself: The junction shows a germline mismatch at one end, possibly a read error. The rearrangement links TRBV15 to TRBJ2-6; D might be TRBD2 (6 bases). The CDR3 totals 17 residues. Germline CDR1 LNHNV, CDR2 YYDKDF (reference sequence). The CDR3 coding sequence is TGTGCCACCAGCAGTGCGGGACCTGGCTCTGGGGCCAACGTCCTGATTTTC. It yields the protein CATSSAGPGSGANVLIF.

The CDR3 DNA reads TGTGCCAGCAGCTTGGAGGGACAGGGGATTTACAATGAGCAGTTCTTC. Translating gives CASSLEGQGIYNEQFF. V and J are TRBV5-6 and TRBJ2-1, with 10 bases fitting TRBD1. V trimming: 0 bases; J trimming: 4 bases; junction bases outside the gene matches: 4. Germline CDR1 reads SGHDT; CDR2 reads YYEEEE. This CDR3 is 16 amino acids long. The full variable domain, in which reference TRBV5-6 and TRBJ2-1 provide the parts outside the CDR3, is DAGVTQSPTHLIKTRGQQVTLRCSPKSGHDTVSWYQQALGQGPQFIFQYYEEEERQRGNFPDRFSGHQFPNYSSELNVNALLLGDSALYLCASSLEGQGIYNEQFFGPGTRLTVL.

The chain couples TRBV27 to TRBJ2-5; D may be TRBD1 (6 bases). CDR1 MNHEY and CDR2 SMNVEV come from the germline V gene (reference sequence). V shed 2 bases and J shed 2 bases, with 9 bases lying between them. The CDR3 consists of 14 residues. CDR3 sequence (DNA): TGTGCCAGCAGTTTACCCGGACAGCAAGAGACCCAGTACTTC. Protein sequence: CASSLPGQQETQYF.

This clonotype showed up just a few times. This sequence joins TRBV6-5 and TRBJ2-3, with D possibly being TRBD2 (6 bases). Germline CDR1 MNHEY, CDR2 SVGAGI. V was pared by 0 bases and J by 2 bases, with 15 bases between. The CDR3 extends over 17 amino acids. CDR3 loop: CASSYSGRDRFTDTQYF. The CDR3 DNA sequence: TGTGCCAGCAGTTACTCCGGGCGGGACCGCTTCACAGATACGCAGTATTTT.

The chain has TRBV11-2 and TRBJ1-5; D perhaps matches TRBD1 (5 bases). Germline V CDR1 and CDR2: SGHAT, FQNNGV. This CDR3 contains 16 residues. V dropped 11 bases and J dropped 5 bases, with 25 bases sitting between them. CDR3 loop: CAVISGTPSWDQPQHF. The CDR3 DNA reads TGTGCCGTGATTTCCGGGACCCCCTCTTGGGATCAGCCCCAGCATTTT.

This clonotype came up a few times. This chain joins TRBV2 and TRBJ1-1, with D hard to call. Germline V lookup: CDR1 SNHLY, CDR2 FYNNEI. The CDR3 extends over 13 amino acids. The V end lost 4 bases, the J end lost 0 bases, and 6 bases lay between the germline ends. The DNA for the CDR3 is TGTGCCAGCAGTGGACACATGAACACTGAAGCTTTCTTT. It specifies CASSGHMNTEAFF.

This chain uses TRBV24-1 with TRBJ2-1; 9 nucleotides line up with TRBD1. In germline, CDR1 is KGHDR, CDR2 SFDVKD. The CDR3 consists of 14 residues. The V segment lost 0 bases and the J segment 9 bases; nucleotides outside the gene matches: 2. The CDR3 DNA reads TGTGCCACCAGTGATTTGGGACAGGGGACTGAGCAGTTCTTC. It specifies CATSDLGQGTEQFF.

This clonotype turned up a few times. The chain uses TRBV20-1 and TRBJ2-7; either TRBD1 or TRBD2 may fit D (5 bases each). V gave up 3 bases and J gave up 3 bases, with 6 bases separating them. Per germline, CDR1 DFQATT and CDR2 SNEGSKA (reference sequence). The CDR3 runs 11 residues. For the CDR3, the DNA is TGCAGTGCTAGTGGGGGCTACGAGCAGTACTTC. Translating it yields CSASGGYEQYF.

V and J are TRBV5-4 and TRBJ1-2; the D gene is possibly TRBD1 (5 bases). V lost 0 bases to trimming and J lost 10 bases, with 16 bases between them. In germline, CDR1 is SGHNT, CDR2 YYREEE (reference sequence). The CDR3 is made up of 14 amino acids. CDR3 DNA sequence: TGTGCCAGCAGCTTGGCGCAGGGAGGCCCGGACTACACCTTC. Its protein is CASSLAQGGPDYTF.

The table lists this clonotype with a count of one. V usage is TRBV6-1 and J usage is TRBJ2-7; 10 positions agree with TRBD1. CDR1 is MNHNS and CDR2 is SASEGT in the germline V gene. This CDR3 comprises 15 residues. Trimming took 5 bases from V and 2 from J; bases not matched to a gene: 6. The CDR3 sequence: CASSPGTGAAYEQYF. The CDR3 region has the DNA TGTGCCAGCAGTCCCGGGACAGGGGCGGCCTACGAGCAGTACTTC.

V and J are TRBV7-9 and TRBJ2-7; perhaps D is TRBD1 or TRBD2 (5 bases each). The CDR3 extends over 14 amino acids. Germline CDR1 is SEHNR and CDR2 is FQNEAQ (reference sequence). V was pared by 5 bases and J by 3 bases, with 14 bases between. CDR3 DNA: TGTGCCAGCAGCCCCACCGGGACCAACTACGAGCAGTACTTC. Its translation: CASSPTGTNYEQYF.

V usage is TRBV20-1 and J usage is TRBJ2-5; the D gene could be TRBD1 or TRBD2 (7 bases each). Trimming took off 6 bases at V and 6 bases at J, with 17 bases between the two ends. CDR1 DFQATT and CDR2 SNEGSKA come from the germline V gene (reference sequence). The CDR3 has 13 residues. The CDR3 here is CSARGAGGKTQYF. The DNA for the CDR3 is TGCAGTGCCCGGGGGGCAGGGGGGAAGACCCAGTACTTC.